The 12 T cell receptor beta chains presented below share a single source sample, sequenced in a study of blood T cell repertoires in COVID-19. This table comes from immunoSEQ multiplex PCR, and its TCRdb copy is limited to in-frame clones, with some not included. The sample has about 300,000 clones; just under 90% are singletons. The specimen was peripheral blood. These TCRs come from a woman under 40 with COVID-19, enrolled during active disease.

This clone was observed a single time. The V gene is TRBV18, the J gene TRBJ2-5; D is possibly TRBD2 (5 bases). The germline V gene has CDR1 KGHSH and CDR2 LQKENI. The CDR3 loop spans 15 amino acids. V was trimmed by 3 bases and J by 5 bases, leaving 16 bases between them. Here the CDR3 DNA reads TGTGCCAGCTCACCTCCCGGAGGTAGAGCCGAGACCCAGTACTTC. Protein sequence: CASSPPGGRAETQYF.

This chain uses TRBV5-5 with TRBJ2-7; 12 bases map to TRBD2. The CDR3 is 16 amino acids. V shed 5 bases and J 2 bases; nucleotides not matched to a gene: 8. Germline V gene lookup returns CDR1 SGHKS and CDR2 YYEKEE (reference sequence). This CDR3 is CASSPGLAGIAYEQYF. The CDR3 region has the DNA TGTGCCAGCAGTCCCGGACTAGCGGGGATCGCCTACGAGCAGTACTTC.

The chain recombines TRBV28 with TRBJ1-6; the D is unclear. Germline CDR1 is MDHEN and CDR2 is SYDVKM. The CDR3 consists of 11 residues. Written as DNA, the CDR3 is TGTGCGAGCTCCTATAATTCACCCCTCCACTTT. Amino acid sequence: CASSYNSPLHF.

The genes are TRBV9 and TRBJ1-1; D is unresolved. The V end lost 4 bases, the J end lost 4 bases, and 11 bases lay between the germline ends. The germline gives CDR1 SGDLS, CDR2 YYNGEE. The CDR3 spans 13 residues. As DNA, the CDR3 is TGTGCCAGCAGCCTTCATGGGAGCACTGAAGCTTTCTTT. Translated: CASSLHGSTEAFF.

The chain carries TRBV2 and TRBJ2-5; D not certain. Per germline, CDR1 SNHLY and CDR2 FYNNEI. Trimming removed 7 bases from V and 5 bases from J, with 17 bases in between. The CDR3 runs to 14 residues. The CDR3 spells CASTERSRFETQYF. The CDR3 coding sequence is TGTGCCAGCACCGAACGGTCTAGATTTGAGACCCAGTACTTC.

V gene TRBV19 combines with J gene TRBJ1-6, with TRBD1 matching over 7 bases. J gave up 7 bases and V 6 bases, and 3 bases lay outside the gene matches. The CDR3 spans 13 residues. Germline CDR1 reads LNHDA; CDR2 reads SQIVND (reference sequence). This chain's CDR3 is CASRRQGNSPLHF. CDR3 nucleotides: TGTGCCAGTAGACGACAGGGCAATTCACCCCTCCACTTT.

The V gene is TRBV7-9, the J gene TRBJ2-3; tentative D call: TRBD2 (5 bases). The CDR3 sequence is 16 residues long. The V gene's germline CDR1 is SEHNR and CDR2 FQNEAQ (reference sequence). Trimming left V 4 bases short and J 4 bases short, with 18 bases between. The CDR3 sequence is CASSSSDFPNPDTQYF. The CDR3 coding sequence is TGTGCCAGCAGCTCCTCGGACTTTCCCAACCCAGATACGCAGTATTTT.

This CDR3 reads CASSLGQFTSYNSPLHF. CDR3 bases: TGTGCCAGCAGCTTAGGACAGTTCACGTCCTATAATTCACCCCTCCACTTT. This chain joins TRBV5-5 and TRBJ1-6, with D maybe TRBD1 (6 bases). The CDR3 loop spans 17 amino acids. The germline V gene has CDR1 SGHKS and CDR2 YYEKEE (reference sequence). Trimming shortened V by 2 bases and J by 1 base, and 13 bases separated the two germline ends.

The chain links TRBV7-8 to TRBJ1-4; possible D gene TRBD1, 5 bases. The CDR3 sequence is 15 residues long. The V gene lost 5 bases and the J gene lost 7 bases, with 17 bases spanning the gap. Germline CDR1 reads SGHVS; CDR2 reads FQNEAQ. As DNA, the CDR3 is TGTGCCAGCAGCCGAGACCGGCGGGGGAGTGAAAAACTGTTTTTT. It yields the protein CASSRDRRGSEKLFF.

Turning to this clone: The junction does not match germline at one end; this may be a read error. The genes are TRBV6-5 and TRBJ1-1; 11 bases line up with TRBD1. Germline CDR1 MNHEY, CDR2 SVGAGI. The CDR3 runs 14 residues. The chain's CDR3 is CASSRDRGNAEAFF. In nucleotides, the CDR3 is TGTGCCAGCAGTAGGGACAGGGGGAACGCTGAAGCTTTCTTT.

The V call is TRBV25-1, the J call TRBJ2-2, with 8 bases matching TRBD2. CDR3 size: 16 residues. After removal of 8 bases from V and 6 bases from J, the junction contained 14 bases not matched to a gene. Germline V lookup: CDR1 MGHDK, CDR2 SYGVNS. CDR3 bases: TGTGCCAGCCCCTCCGGGACTAGTGGGTGCCCCGGGGAGCTGTTTTTT. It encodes CASPSGTSGCPGELFF.

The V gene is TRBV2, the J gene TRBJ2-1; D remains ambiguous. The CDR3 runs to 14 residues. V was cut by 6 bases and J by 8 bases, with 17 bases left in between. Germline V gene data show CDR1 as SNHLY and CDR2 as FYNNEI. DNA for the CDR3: TGTGCCAGCAGCCCCCGCCGTGTGGGCGATGAGCAGTTCTTC. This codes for CASSPRRVGDEQFF.